A selection of T cell receptor beta chains follows, all from one sample in a study of blood T cells in healthy people across ages. One entry per CDR3 protein, called by TCRdb with MiXCR from the 5' RACE reads. The profile covers about 640,000 distinct CDR3 sequences, with 45% to 65% appearing a single time and about two fifths taken by the ten largest. The material sequenced was blood. The receptor set was obtained from a man aged 60 to 75 in good health. CDR3s include the opening cysteine and the closing phenylalanine or tryptophan. D genes are given only for firm matches. The listing skips clone size in some rows; elsewhere it reads once, few, many or a size class.

clone_size	v_call	j_call	d_call	cdr3_nt	cdr3_aa
.	TRBV5-1	TRBJ1-4	.	TGCGCCAGCAGCTTGTCCGGGGATTACGGTGAAAAACTGTTTTTT	CASSLSGDYGEKLFF
.	TRBV7-3	TRBJ2-3	.	TGTGCCAGCAGCTTAACTCCCAACCAGGGGGGCGGCACAGATACGCAGTATTTT	CASSLTPNQGGGTDTQYF
.	TRBV15	TRBJ2-5	.	TGTGCCACCAGCAGAGACATCGGGAGAGAAGAGACCCAGTACTTC	CATSRDIGREETQYF
.	TRBV15	TRBJ1-1	.	TGTGCCACCAGCAGAGATGCAGGGACGAACACTGAAGCTTTCTTT	CATSRDAGTNTEAFF
once	TRBV3-1	TRBJ2-4	.	TGTGCCAGCAGCCAGAACAGTGGCTCCAAAAACATTCAGTACTTC	CASSQNSGSKNIQYF
.	TRBV28	TRBJ1-1	TRBD1	TGTGCCAGCAGTTTGAGACAGGGGGTGAACACTGAAGCTTTCTTT	CASSLRQGVNTEAFF
few	TRBV7-2	TRBJ1-4	TRBD1	TGTGCCAGCAGCTACTCCGGGACAGTTAATGAAAAACTGTTTTTT	CASSYSGTVNEKLFF
many	TRBV6-5	TRBJ2-7	.	TGTGCCAGCAGTTACTCGACCGAAGGCTACGAGCAGTACTTC	CASSYSTEGYEQYF
.	TRBV9	TRBJ2-1	TRBD1	TGTGCCAGCAGCGTAGCCGGGACAGGGCGGCTCTCGGAGCAGTTCTTC	CASSVAGTGRLSEQFF
few	TRBV7-2	TRBJ1-2	.	TGTGCCAGCAGCTCCGCAGGGGTTGCTGGCTACACCTTC	CASSSAGVAGYTF
.	TRBV18	TRBJ2-7	TRBD1	TGTGCCAGCTCAGCAGGACAGGGTGGGTCCTACGAGCAGTACTTC	CASSAGQGGSYEQYF
.	TRBV2	TRBJ1-2	TRBD1	TGTGCCAGCAGTGAGGTCAGGGGGTGGAGTTATGGCTACACCTTC	CASSEVRGWSYGYTF
.	TRBV20-1	TRBJ2-3	.	TGCAGTGCCTATAACCCGAGGACCACGACAGATACGCAGTATTTT	CSAYNPRTTTDTQYF
few	TRBV21-1	TRBJ1-5	.	TGTGCCAGCAGCTTCCGGGACAGGGGGAGCAATCAGCCCCAGCATTTT	CASSFRDRGSNQPQHF
few	TRBV6-5	TRBJ2-4	.	TGTGCCAGCAGTTACTCCATTTTGGGGTCCCAAAACATTCAGTACTTC	CASSYSILGSQNIQYF
few	TRBV5-1	TRBJ2-5	TRBD2	TGCGCCAGCAGCTCCGGGGTGGCGGGGGTTCAAGAGACCCAGTACTTC	CASSSGVAGVQETQYF
few	TRBV11-2	TRBJ2-7	.	TGTGCCAGCTCTTTGGGCGGGGTCAGCTCCTACGAGCAGTACTTC	CASSLGGVSSYEQYF
.	TRBV5-1	TRBJ2-3	.	TGCGCCAGCAGCTTGCTGGGGGGGCCCGCAGATACGCAGTATTTT	CASSLLGGPADTQYF
.	TRBV6-6	TRBJ2-7	.	TGTGCCAGCAGTTACGGAAGGGGCCGGGGCGAGCAGTACTTC	CASSYGRGRGEQYF
.	TRBV12-3/TRBV12-4	TRBJ2-5	TRBD2	TGTGCCAGCAGCCACGGGACTAGCGGGGTCGGAGTTCAGTACTTC	CASSHGTSGVGVQYF
.	TRBV5-1	TRBJ2-4	TRBD1	TGCGCCAGCAGCCTAACCGGGACAGGGAACATTCAGTACTTC	CASSLTGTGNIQYF
.	TRBV14	TRBJ2-7	.	TGTGCCAGCAGCCCCCTTTCAGGCTCTGCCTACAATGAGCAGTACTTC	CASSPLSGSAYNEQYF
few	TRBV7-2	TRBJ1-2	TRBD1	TGTGCCAGCAGCTTGGACAGGGAGTCCCTAAACTATGGCTACACCTTC	CASSLDRESLNYGYTF
many	TRBV29-1	TRBJ2-1	.	TGCAGCGTTAAACCAGTGAGGGGGGCGCATATTTACAATGAGCAGTTCTTC	CSVKPVRGAHIYNEQFF
.	TRBV28	TRBJ2-5	.	TGTGCCAGCAGTGCCGGTCAGATGGAGACCCAGTACTTC	CASSAGQMETQYF
.	TRBV28	TRBJ2-5	TRBD2	TGTGCCAGCAGTGGACGTACTAGCGGGGGTCCCCAAGAGACCCAGTACTTC	CASSGRTSGGPQETQYF
.	TRBV20-1	TRBJ1-1	.	TGCAGTGCTAACAGGAAGATTATGAACACTGGAGCTTTCTTT	CSANRKIMNTGAFF
.	TRBV4-2	TRBJ2-1	.	TGTGCCAGCAGCCAAGAGGCTATCCTCTACAATGAGCAGTTCTTC	CASSQEAILYNEQFF
few	TRBV20-1	TRBJ2-3	TRBD1	TGCAGTGCCCGCCGGGGGACAGGGGGCTGGGGAGGCACAGATACGCAGTATTTT	CSARRGTGGWGGTDTQYF
.	TRBV12-3/TRBV12-4	TRBJ2-5	.	TGTGCCAGCAGGGCGACGGGGAAAGAGACCCAGTACTTC	CASRATGKETQYF
.	TRBV20-1	TRBJ1-5	.	TGCAGTGCTAGAGTCGGGGGGACGGGCAATCAGCCCCAGCATTTT	CSARVGGTGNQPQHF
.	TRBV10-3	TRBJ2-3	TRBD2	TGTGCCATCAGTGACCCCGGGACTAGCGCGCAGTATTTT	CAISDPGTSAQYF